Sequencing of this T cell receptor (beta chain) was carried out in a study of shared clonotypes between healthy human individuals. Cells designated naive CD8 were CD45RO-negative and were positively selected for CCR7, with terminally differentiated effector memory CD45RA+ cells excluded. Data came from immunoSEQ multiplex PCR; TCRdb stores just in-frame clones and leaves some out. The table has about 2.1 million clones, roughly 95% seen once. The CDR3 has 15 amino acids. Per the germline V gene, CDR1 is SGHAT and CDR2 is FQNNGV. V shed 10 bases and J 8 bases; nucleotides not matched to a gene: 17. Sequenced material: naive CD8+ T cells from PBMCs. The chain recombines TRBV11-2 with TRBJ2-1, with TRBD2 identical over 7 bases. The receptor comes from a young man in good health. Some clones in this sample may be carry-over from other donors' samples. The CDR3 here is CATSSRDYDGDEQFF. CDR3 DNA sequence: TGTGCCACCTCCAGCCGGGACTACGATGGCGATGAGCAGTTCTTC.